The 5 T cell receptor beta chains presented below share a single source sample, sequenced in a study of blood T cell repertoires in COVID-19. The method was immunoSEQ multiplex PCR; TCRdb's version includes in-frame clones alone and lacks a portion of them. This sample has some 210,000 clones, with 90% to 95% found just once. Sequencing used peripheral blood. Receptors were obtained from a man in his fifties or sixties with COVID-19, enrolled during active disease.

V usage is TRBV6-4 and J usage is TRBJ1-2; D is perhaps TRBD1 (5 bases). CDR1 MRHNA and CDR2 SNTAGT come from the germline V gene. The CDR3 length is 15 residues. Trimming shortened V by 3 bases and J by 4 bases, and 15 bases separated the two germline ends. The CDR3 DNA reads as TGTGCCAGCAGTGATGGGGGGACGGGGCCCTATGGCTACACCTTC. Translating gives CASSDGGTGPYGYTF.

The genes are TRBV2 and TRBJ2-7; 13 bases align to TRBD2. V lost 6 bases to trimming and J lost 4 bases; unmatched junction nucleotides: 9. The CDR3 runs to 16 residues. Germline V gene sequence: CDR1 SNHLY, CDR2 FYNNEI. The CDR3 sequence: CASRHRTSGGLYEQYF. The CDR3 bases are TGTGCCAGCAGGCATAGGACTAGCGGGGGATTGTACGAGCAGTACTTC.

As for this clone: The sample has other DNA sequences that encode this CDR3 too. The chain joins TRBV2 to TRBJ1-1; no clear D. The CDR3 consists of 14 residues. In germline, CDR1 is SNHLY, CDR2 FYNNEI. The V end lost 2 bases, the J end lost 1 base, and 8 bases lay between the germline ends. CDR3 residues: CASSERRGNTEAFF. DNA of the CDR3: TGTGCCAGCAGTGAAAGACGGGGGAACACTGAAGCTTTCTTT.

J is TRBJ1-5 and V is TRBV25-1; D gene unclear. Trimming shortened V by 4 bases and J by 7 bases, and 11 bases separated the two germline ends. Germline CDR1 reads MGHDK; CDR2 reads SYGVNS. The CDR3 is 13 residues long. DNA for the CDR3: TGTGCCAGCAGTGGAGGGTCCCACCAGCCCCAGCATTTT. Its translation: CASSGGSHQPQHF.

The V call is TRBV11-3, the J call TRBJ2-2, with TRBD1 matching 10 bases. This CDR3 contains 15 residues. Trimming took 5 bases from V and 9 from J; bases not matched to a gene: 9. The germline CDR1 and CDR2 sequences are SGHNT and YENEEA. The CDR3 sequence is CASSQGQGGRRELFF. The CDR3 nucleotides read TGTGCCAGCAGCCAAGGACAGGGGGGTCGCCGGGAGCTGTTTTTT.